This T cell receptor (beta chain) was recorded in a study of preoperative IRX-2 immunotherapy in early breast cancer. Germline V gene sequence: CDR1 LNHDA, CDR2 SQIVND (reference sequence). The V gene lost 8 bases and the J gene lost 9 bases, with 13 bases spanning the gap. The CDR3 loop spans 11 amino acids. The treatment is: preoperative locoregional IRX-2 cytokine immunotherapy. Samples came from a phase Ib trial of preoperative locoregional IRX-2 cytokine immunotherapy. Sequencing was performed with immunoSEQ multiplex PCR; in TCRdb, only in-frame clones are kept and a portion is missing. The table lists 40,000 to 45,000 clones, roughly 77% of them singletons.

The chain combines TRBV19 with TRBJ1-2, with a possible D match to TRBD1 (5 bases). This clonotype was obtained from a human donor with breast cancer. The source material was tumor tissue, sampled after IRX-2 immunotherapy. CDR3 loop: CASRWDGSYTF. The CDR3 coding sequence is TGTGCCAGTCGGTGGGACGGAAGCTACACCTTC.